This TCR beta chain came from a study of shared clonotypes between healthy human individuals. Deep-level running was used for the assay. Libraries were prepared by immunoSEQ multiplex PCR; TCRdb keeps only in-frame clonotypes and omits some of them. Here the sample spans roughly 1.5 million clones, 98% being singletons. Germline V gene lookup returns CDR1 SGHDN and CDR2 FVKESK. The CDR3 is 14 residues long. V was trimmed by 9 bases and J by 5 bases, leaving 17 bases between them. J is TRBJ2-4 and V is TRBV14; possibly TRBD1 or TRBD2 for D (6 bases each). The receptor was isolated from a man younger than 40 in good health. Sequenced input: naive CD4+ T cells sorted from blood. Subset given: CD45RA+ positively selected. The CDR3 here is CARPDRRRENIQYF. The CDR3 DNA reads as TGTGCCAGACCGGACAGACGGAGGGAAAACATTCAGTACTTC.